These 24 T cell receptor beta chains were all obtained from the same sample, sequenced in a study of CD8+ T cells in alopecia areata. The authors extracted RNA and reverse transcribed it into cDNA as the sequencing template. Generated by immunoSEQ multiplex PCR, the TCRdb table keeps only in-frame clones and is missing some. The sample yields roughly 250,000 clones, 67% seen once. The specimen was CD4+ T cells sorted from blood, collected at week 0. Receptor source: a human donor with alopecia areata.

This rearrangement joins TRBV29-1 to TRBJ2-1; TRBD2 agrees at 7 bases. The CDR3 extends over 14 amino acids. V shed 3 bases, J shed 4 bases, and the junction held 6 bases outside the gene matches. Germline loops: CDR1 SQVTM, CDR2 ANQGSEA. The DNA for the CDR3 is TGCAGCGTTGATACCCTAGCGGAATACAATGAGCAGTTCTTC. It yields the protein CSVDTLAEYNEQFF.

The chain links TRBV9 to TRBJ1-2; 7 bases fit TRBD1. The CDR3 runs to 15 residues. V trimming: 0 bases; J trimming: 8 bases; junction bases outside the gene matches: 10. Germline V gives CDR1 SGDLS, CDR2 YYNGEE. This CDR3 reads CASSVDPTGVGGYTF. The CDR3 nucleotides are TGTGCCAGCAGCGTAGACCCCACAGGGGTGGGAGGCTACACCTTC.

This clone was seen a few times. The rearrangement links TRBV7-9 to TRBJ2-1; possibly TRBD1 for D (5 bases). The CDR3 extends over 10 amino acids. V was clipped by 4 bases and J by 10 bases, with 5 bases between them. CDR1 is SEHNR, CDR2 FQNEAQ, per germline (reference sequence). In DNA form, the CDR3 reads TGTGCCAGCAGCTCAGGGGAGCAGTTCTTC. As protein: CASSSGEQFF. The full variable domain, its missing parts supplied by reference TRBV7-9 and TRBJ2-1, is DTGVSQNPRHKITKRGQNVTFRCDPISEHNRLYWYRQTLGQGPEFLTYFQNEAQLEKSRLLSDRFSAERPKGSFSTLEIQRTEQGDSAMYLCASSSGEQFFGPGTRLTVL.

The V and J genes are TRBV9 and TRBJ2-1; D possibly matches TRBD1 or TRBD2 (5 bases each). Germline V gene lookup returns CDR1 SGDLS and CDR2 YYNGEE. CDR3 length: 13 amino acids. V was shortened by 0 bases and J by 10 bases, with 11 bases between the two germline ends. The CDR3 here is CASSVVGDREQFF. The CDR3 DNA sequence: TGTGCCAGCAGCGTAGTGGGGGATCGGGAGCAGTTCTTC.

A single count supports this clone. The chain uses TRBV19 and TRBJ1-1; perhaps TRBD1 as D (5 bases). V was clipped by 9 bases and J by 12 bases, with 23 bases between them. The CDR3 is 13 amino acids. Looked up from germline, CDR1 is LNHDA and CDR2 is SQIVND (reference sequence). The CDR3 bases are TGTGCCAGCAGGGATCAAGGGGAAGTCCGGACTTTCTTT. It encodes CASRDQGEVRTFF. Variable domain in full (rest from reference TRBV19 and TRBJ1-1): DGGITQSPKYLFRKEGQNVTLSCEQNLNHDAMYWYRQDPGQGLRLIYYSQIVNDFQKGDIAEGYSVSREKKESFPLTVTSAQKNPTAFYLCASRDQGEVRTFFGQGTRLTVV.

This clone was counted a single time. This sequence joins TRBV29-1 and TRBJ1-1, with TRBD1 as a possible D gene (5 bases). There are 14 residues in the CDR3. In germline, CDR1 is SQVTM, CDR2 ANQGSEA. V was pared by 6 bases and J by 2 bases, with 16 bases between. The CDR3 sequence: CSVKTRVINTEAFF. Here the CDR3 DNA reads TGCAGCGTCAAGACCAGGGTGATAAACACTGAAGCTTTCTTT.

V gene TRBV4-2 combines with J gene TRBJ1-5, with TRBD1 matching 11 bases. V shed 3 bases and J 3 bases; nucleotides not matched to a gene: 10. The germline V gene encodes CDR1 LGHNA and CDR2 YNFKEQ. CDR3 length: 18 residues. Here the CDR3 DNA reads TGTGCCAGCAGCCAGTACGGACAGGGGGCCTCGGTCAATCAGCCCCAGCATTTT. Residues: CASSQYGQGASVNQPQHF.

This clone was counted between two and nine times. V gene TRBV9 combines with J gene TRBJ1-2; D is perhaps TRBD1 (6 bases). This CDR3 region has 13 residues. V was cut by 1 base and J by 4 bases, with 8 bases left in between. Germline V gene lookup returns CDR1 SGDLS and CDR2 YYNGEE. CDR3 sequence reads: CASSVRGGYGYTF. The CDR3, as DNA: TGTGCCAGCAGCGTAAGGGGGGGCTATGGCTACACCTTC.

CDR3 sequence reads: CASSPRAAPETQYF. The CDR3, as DNA: TGTGCCAGCAGCCCCCGGGCGGCTCCGGAGACCCAGTACTTC. The chain recombines TRBV9 with TRBJ2-5; D unresolved. V was pared by 4 bases and J by 5 bases, with 15 bases between. This CDR3 has 14 amino acids. Per germline, CDR1 SGDLS and CDR2 YYNGEE. Using reference TRBV9 and TRBJ2-5 for the parts outside the CDR3, the full variable domain is DSGVTQTPKHLITATGQRVTLRCSPRSGDLSVYWYQQSLDQGLQFLIQYYNGEERAKGNILERFSAQQFPDLHSELNLSSLELGDSALYFCASSPRAAPETQYFGPGTRLLVL.

The CDR3 protein is CASSQDRNRASSPLHF. The CDR3 bases are TGTGCCAGCAGCCAAGATAGGAACAGGGCTAGTTCACCCCTCCACTTT. This chain connects TRBV4-2 to TRBJ1-6, with a possible D match to TRBD1 (6 bases). Germline-derived CDR1 and CDR2 are LGHNA and YNFKEQ. The CDR3 spans 16 residues. V dropped 0 bases and J dropped 9 bases, with 15 bases sitting between them.

The rearrangement joins TRBV5-1 to TRBJ1-5, with D possibly being TRBD1 (6 bases). V was trimmed by 4 bases and J by 1 base, leaving 12 bases between them. The CDR3 extends over 15 amino acids. Looked up from germline, CDR1 is SGHRS and CDR2 is YFSETQ. The CDR3 DNA is TGCGCCAGCAGCCTGGGGGGCCAGAGCAATCAGCCCCAGCATTTT. Amino acid sequence: CASSLGGQSNQPQHF.

Here the CDR3 DNA reads TGCGCCAGCAGCCCGAGAGGGGGCAATGAGCAGTTCTTC. It translates to CASSPRGGNEQFF. The rearrangement joins TRBV5-1 to TRBJ2-1; a possible D gene is TRBD1 (6 bases). Trimming pared 4 bases from V and 6 bases from J, leaving 11 bases between. This CDR3 spans 13 amino acids. Germline values: CDR1 SGHRS, CDR2 YFSETQ.

J is TRBJ2-7 and V is TRBV7-2, with a possible D match to TRBD1 (5 bases). There are 13 residues in the CDR3. Trimming took 2 bases from V and 3 from J, leaving 8 bases between them. In germline, CDR1 is SGHTA, CDR2 FQGNSA. DNA of the CDR3: TGTGCCAGCAGCTTATCAGGGTACTACGAGCAGTACTTC. Translation gives CASSLSGYYEQYF.

This sequence joins TRBV4-2 and TRBJ2-5; weak D call: TRBD1 (5 bases). This CDR3 is built from 13 residues. The V end was cut by 1 base, the J end by 5 bases, with 8 bases between. Germline CDR1 and CDR2: LGHNA and YNFKEQ. The CDR3 here is CASSQGGHETQYF. CDR3 nucleotide sequence: TGTGCCAGCAGCCAAGGGGGCCACGAGACCCAGTACTTC.

The DNA for the CDR3 is TGTGCCAGCAGTGCGACTAGCGGGGGGTTATCGCAGTACTTC. It encodes CASSATSGGLSQYF. The chain has TRBV6-5 and TRBJ2-5; 13 nucleotides line up with TRBD2. This CDR3 has 14 residues. The germline gives CDR1 MNHEY, CDR2 SVGAGI. V trimming: 5 bases; J trimming: 11 bases; junction bases outside the gene matches: 8.

As concerns this clone: Distinct nucleotide sequences in the sample also encode this CDR3. This chain uses TRBV29-1 with TRBJ2-3; D is uncertain. In germline, CDR1 is SQVTM, CDR2 ANQGSEA. The CDR3 is 12 residues long. V was trimmed by 6 bases and J by 0 bases, leaving 7 bases between them. CDR3 sequence reads: CSVDPSTDTQYF. CDR3 nucleotide sequence: TGCAGCGTCGATCCTAGCACAGATACGCAGTATTTT.

The chain couples TRBV4-1 to TRBJ2-7; possibly TRBD1 for D (5 bases). Germline CDR1 MGHRA, CDR2 YSYEKL. The ends were cut back, 0 bases at V and 4 bases at J, with 13 bases in the middle. This CDR3 contains 15 residues. CDR3 residues: CASSQDWGGRYEQYF. The CDR3 DNA is TGCGCCAGCAGCCAAGATTGGGGCGGACGATACGAGCAGTACTTC.

The chain links TRBV5-1 to TRBJ2-2, with 9 bases matching TRBD2. The CDR3 has 17 amino acids. CDR1 is SGHRS and CDR2 is YFSETQ in the germline V gene. The V gene end was trimmed by 1 base and the J gene end by 4 bases; junction bases not matched to a gene: 8. CDR3 sequence (DNA): TGCGCCAGCAGCTTGTCACTAGCGGGCCCTTTCACCGGGGAGCTGTTTTTT. Translating it yields CASSLSLAGPFTGELFF.

This clone was observed a few times. The chain recombines TRBV6-6 with TRBJ2-3, with 13 bases aligning to TRBD2. Germline values: CDR1 MNHNY, CDR2 SVGAGI (reference sequence). V was pared by 7 bases and J by 0 bases, with 4 bases of the junction left unmatched. The CDR3 runs 16 residues. The CDR3 DNA follows: TGTGCCAGCACCGGGACTAGCGGGGCTAGCACAGATACGCAGTATTTT. Its translation is CASTGTSGASTDTQYF.

The chain joins TRBV7-6 to TRBJ2-1; 7 nucleotides align to TRBD1. Trimming at V came to 2 bases and at J to 0 bases, leaving 7 bases not matched to a gene. The CDR3 has 17 amino acids. Germline V lookup: CDR1 SGHVS, CDR2 FNYEAQ. The CDR3 sequence: CASSLNPGQASYNEQFF. The CDR3 DNA reads TGTGCCAGCAGCTTAAACCCCGGACAGGCCTCCTACAATGAGCAGTTCTTC.

The gene calls are TRBV9 and TRBJ1-1; D is uncertain. This CDR3 region has 14 residues. Between the trimmed V and J ends, which lost 2 bases and 4 bases, there was a span of 12 bases. Germline values: CDR1 SGDLS, CDR2 YYNGEE. The CDR3 DNA reads as TGTGCCAGCAGCGTTGGTAATGTGGGCACTGAAGCTTTCTTT. It encodes CASSVGNVGTEAFF.

The rearrangement uses TRBV30 and TRBJ2-3; no clear D. Germline V lookup: CDR1 GTSNPN, CDR2 SVGIG (reference sequence). This CDR3 region has 9 residues. Trimming stripped 8 bases from V and 6 bases from J, with 6 bases between. The CDR3 DNA follows: TGTGCCCTCGGGGATACGCAGTATTTT. It encodes CALGDTQYF.

This clone was seen more than once but under ten times. This CDR3 is CAWIGEGETQYF. The CDR3 nucleotides are TGTGCCTGGATTGGTGAAGGAGAGACCCAGTACTTC. The gene calls are TRBV30 and TRBJ2-5; no firm D call. CDR1 is GTSNPN and CDR2 is SVGIG in the germline V gene (reference sequence). The CDR3 is made up of 12 amino acids. Between the trimmed V and J ends, which lost 4 bases and 4 bases, there was a span of 10 bases.

The chain links TRBV30 to TRBJ1-2; D not resolved. This CDR3 region has 15 residues. In germline, CDR1 is GTSNPN, CDR2 SVGIG (reference sequence). V lost 1 base to trimming and J lost 5 bases, with 17 bases between them. CDR3 protein: CAWSGLDMRRYGYTF. The CDR3 DNA follows: TGTGCCTGGAGTGGTTTAGACATGCGACGTTATGGCTACACCTTC.